This section outlines one TCR beta chain sequence together with its context. Its antigen is not known. Measured with immunoSEQ multiplex PCR; TCRdb has only the in-frame clones, and not every one. The profile shows approximately 65,000 clones, roughly 93% of them singletons. Trimming stripped 4 bases from V and 1 base from J, with 10 bases between. Germline V gene sequence: CDR1 MNHEY, CDR2 SMNVEV (reference sequence). This CDR3 contains 14 residues. This sample was included in a study of lymphopenia after photon versus proton radiotherapy. Study results and limitations: After the lymphocyte nadir, photon-treated repertoires showed oligoclonal expansion, especially of CD8+ Temra cells. Better survival with proton therapy was suggested as possible, not demonstrated. In patients who died, overall survival fell as post-nadir TCR diversity dropped more. Proton therapy kept repertoires fairly stable, unlike photons, which gained effector/memory cells.

The origin of this receptor is an older woman with pancreatic cancer. This chain connects TRBV27 to TRBJ1-1; tentative D call: TRBD1 (6 bases). The sequences come from peripheral blood, collected from a patient treated with photon-based radiotherapy. The CDR3 protein is CASSSGTRNTEAFF. The DNA of the CDR3 is TGTGCCAGCAGTTCCGGGACAAGGAACACTGAAGCTTTCTTT.